This TCR beta chain was sequenced during a study of CD8 T cells in Susac syndrome (dated by TCRdb to between 2018 and 2021). Notes on the research overall: Among the Susac syndrome patients who were sequenced, clinically active disease was present in more than five and clinical remission was observed in fewer than 10. Repertoire sequencing was used to test whether CD8+ T cell activation and differentiation in Susac syndrome was antigen driven. At blood withdrawal, Susac syndrome patients were therapy-naive, treated with corticosteroids (with IVIg additionally given to some), or treated with IVIg alone. The clonality of the CD8+ T cell repertoire was compared across about 12 healthy donors, around 14 Susac syndrome patients and roughly 15 multiple sclerosis patients.

With regard to this clonotype: This receptor's antigen is unknown. Within one base of it there is no much larger clone, and no base qualities were kept.

Peripheral blood CD8+ and CD4+ T cells from healthy donors, Susac syndrome patients and multiple sclerosis patients were profiled by high-throughput TCR beta sequencing. Recently defined diagnostic criteria for definite or probable disease were met by the Susac syndrome patients. Bulk CD8+ and CD4+ T cells were purified magnetically by negative isolation, whereas CD8+ TEMRA cells were enriched by FACS. Blood was collected in EDTA tubes and processed within 24 hours, with PBMCs isolated through density gradient centrifugation. PBMCs intended for TCR sequencing were cryopreserved in liquid nitrogen and were subsequently thawed in a 37 degrees C water bath. Purity of sorted or isolated CD4+, CD8+ and CD8+ TEMRA cells was at least 90%. RNA was extracted using the RNeasy kit, and about 0.5 to 1 microgram was reverse transcribed with random hexamers. TCR beta CDR3 regions were amplified with the immunoSEQ multiplex PCR assay covering 54 Vbeta and 13 Jbeta segments. Bias from PCR amplification was corrected by using a synthetic template baseline for primer optimization and for computational correction. For the original study's pipeline: Reads were annotated to V, D and J genes per IMGT and analyzed with immunoSEQ Analyzer, keeping only productive sequences. Clonality was calculated as one minus the Shannon entropy normalized by log2 of the number of productive unique sequences. For each patient and control, public and private clones were evaluated within the 100 most prevalent clones. Susac-specific clones were defined as absent from healthy and MS cohorts, some 1,000 published viral clones and other ImmuneACCESS disease sequences. Through fastp at Q25 and MiXCR, TCRdb rebuilt clones from the public reads, retaining in-frame beta chains. Each entry is one CDR3 protein sequence, shown with its most common DNA and genes. None of the V and J calls come from the authors' own analysis; TCRdb made them. This sample lists fewer than 90,000 distinct CDR3 sequences; around 94% were detected once. In total, the top ten clones hold under 1% of the sample.

What the authors observed across the whole study: Clonal expansion was observed in Susac syndrome CD8+ repertoires, with the highest expansion in CD8+ TEMRA cells and greater expansion in clinically active than in remitting patients. Some 15 Susac-specific public clones were identified in the total CD8+ repertoire, and roughly five Susac-specific public clones were identified in the CD8+ TEMRA repertoire. The study acknowledged that relatively few individuals were included in the TCR sequencing and HLA analysis.

What was sequenced was CD8+ T cells from PBMCs. The clonotype originates from a human donor with Susac syndrome.

The nucleotides read TGTGCCAGCATCAGAGGTTTATCCGGGACTGAGCAGTTCTTC. This is translated as CASIRGLSGTEQFF. The chain links TRBV12-3 or TRBV12-4 with TRBJ2-1; the D element could tentatively be TRBD1 or TRBD2, as 5 bases agree for each. V loses 7 bases, J loses 9 bases, and the germline ends lie 19 bases apart. The CDR3 numbers 14 residues from cysteine through phenylalanine. The CDR3 DNA has 42 bases and is translated from base 1.